The 19 T cell receptor beta chains below were found in one sample sequenced in a study of T cell responses to AZD1222 COVID-19 vaccine. Here immunoSEQ multiplex PCR was the method, and the copy in TCRdb shows in-frame clones only, minus some. The sample lists about 200,000 clones, roughly nine tenths occurring once. Source: peripheral blood, taken 28 days after the second AZD1222 dose. All receptors derive from an adult who received the AZD1222 COVID-19 vaccine.

The rearrangement uses TRBV27 and TRBJ2-5; 14 nucleotides align to TRBD2. Germline-derived CDR1 and CDR2 are MNHEY and SMNVEV (reference sequence). Trimming at V came to 6 bases and at J to 1 base, leaving 7 bases not matched to a gene. The length of the CDR3 is 17 residues. CDR3 loop: CASRRLAGGYFQETQYF. CDR3 DNA: TGTGCCAGCAGAAGACTAGCGGGAGGGTACTTCCAAGAGACCCAGTACTTC.

The chain has TRBV5-1 and TRBJ1-2, with D tentatively TRBD1 (5 bases). Per the germline V gene, CDR1 is SGHRS and CDR2 is YFSETQ. The CDR3 spans 13 residues. V dropped 4 bases and J dropped 4 bases, with 11 bases sitting between them. The CDR3 sequence: CASSEGPLYGYTF. CDR3 DNA: TGCGCCAGCAGCGAGGGACCGCTCTATGGCTACACCTTC.

The genes are TRBV9 and TRBJ1-5, with D perhaps matching TRBD1 (5 bases). With 0 bases removed from V and 7 bases from J, the gap between germline ends came to 11 bases. Germline lookup yields CDR1 SGDLS and CDR2 YYNGEE. The CDR3 is 14 amino acids. In DNA form, the CDR3 reads TGTGCCAGCAGCGTAGAGGCAGGGAGCCAGCCCCAGCATTTT. As protein: CASSVEAGSQPQHF.

The V gene is TRBV6-6, the J gene TRBJ1-2, with a weak D call TRBD1 (5 bases). The length of the CDR3 is 14 residues. Germline values: CDR1 MNHNY, CDR2 SVGAGI (reference sequence). The V end was cut by 7 bases, the J end by 6 bases, with 18 bases between. CDR3 protein: CASIAAPGTHGYTF. CDR3 nucleotides: TGTGCCAGCATAGCCGCACCAGGGACCCATGGCTACACCTTC.

The chain joins TRBV10-3 to TRBJ2-1, with TRBD2 matching over 8 bases. There are 16 residues in the CDR3. Germline V gives CDR1 ENHRY, CDR2 SYGVKD. J gave up 5 bases and V 2 bases, and 8 bases lay outside the gene matches. For the CDR3, the DNA is TGTGCCATCAGTGAGCGTACTAGCGGACTCAACAATGAGCAGTTCTTC. Protein: CAISERTSGLNNEQFF.

A word on this clone: The sample carries other DNA sequences with the same CDR3. The genes are TRBV12-3 or TRBV12-4 and TRBJ2-2; D is perhaps TRBD2 (5 bases). Trimming pared 6 bases from V and 5 bases from J, leaving 7 bases between. The length of the CDR3 is 12 residues. The CDR3 nucleotides are TGTGCCAGCAGCCGGGGTACCGGGGAGCTGTTTTTT. It is translated as CASSRGTGELFF.

V and J are TRBV28 and TRBJ2-2; 8 bases line up with TRBD1. The germline V gene encodes CDR1 MDHEN and CDR2 SYDVKM. The CDR3 is 16 amino acids. V trimming: 2 bases; J trimming: 2 bases; junction bases outside the gene matches: 4. The CDR3 nucleotides are TGTGCCAGCAGTTTACAGGGGGCGCCTAACACCGGGGAGCTGTTTTTT. This sequence encodes CASSLQGAPNTGELFF.

The chain couples TRBV6-5 to TRBJ1-1, with D perhaps TRBD1 (6 bases). V gave up 7 bases and J gave up 1 base, with 16 bases separating them. The CDR3 runs 15 residues. Germline CDR1 and CDR2: MNHEY and SVGAGI. CDR3 loop: CASNRGENWNTEAFF. DNA for the CDR3: TGTGCCAGCAATAGGGGGGAAAACTGGAACACTGAAGCTTTCTTT.

This CDR3 reads CASSPWTGIRDTQYF. As DNA, the CDR3 is TGTGCCAGCAGCCCGTGGACAGGGATTCGGGATACGCAGTATTTT. This rearrangement joins TRBV13 to TRBJ2-3; 8 nucleotides align to TRBD1. This CDR3 is 15 amino acids long. Germline V gene data show CDR1 as PRHDT and CDR2 as FYEKMQ (reference sequence). The J segment lost 6 bases and the V segment lost 5 bases, leaving 10 bases of the junction unmatched.

The genes are TRBV7-3 and TRBJ2-5; 7 bases line up with TRBD2. Germline V gives CDR1 SGHTA, CDR2 FQGTGA. The V gene end was trimmed by 5 bases and the J gene end by 1 base; junction bases not matched to a gene: 4. The CDR3 runs to 14 residues. As DNA, the CDR3 is TGTGCCAGCAGCCGGGCGGGGGTCCAAGAGACCCAGTACTTC. Its protein product is CASSRAGVQETQYF.

The chain recombines TRBV2 with TRBJ2-1; TRBD2 agrees at 14 bases. V shed 3 bases, J shed 9 bases, and the junction held 13 bases outside the gene matches. There are 18 residues in the CDR3. Germline loops: CDR1 SNHLY, CDR2 FYNNEI. The chain's CDR3 is CASSEKTSGRALYSEQFF. The CDR3 DNA reads TGTGCCAGCAGTGAGAAGACTAGCGGGAGGGCCCTTTATAGTGAGCAGTTCTTC.

This clone was observed a single time. The chain combines TRBV5-1 with TRBJ2-1, with 11 bases matching TRBD1. The CDR3 extends over 15 amino acids. V trimming: 5 bases; J trimming: 9 bases; junction bases outside the gene matches: 10. Germline CDR1 SGHRS, CDR2 YFSETQ. CDR3 nucleotide sequence: TGCGCCAGCAGTTCCGGGACAGGGGGATCGGGTGAGCAGTTCTTC. It is translated as CASSSGTGGSGEQFF.

The chain couples TRBV9 to TRBJ2-1, with TRBD1 identical over 8 bases. The J segment lost 1 base and the V segment lost 4 bases, leaving 4 bases of the junction unmatched. The length of the CDR3 is 15 residues. Germline CDR1 reads SGDLS; CDR2 reads YYNGEE. CDR3 coding DNA: TGTGCCAGCAGCCCCGGACAGGGATCCTACAATGAGCAGTTCTTC. Translated: CASSPGQGSYNEQFF.

For the CDR3, the DNA is TGTGCCAGCAGTTACGGTACTAGCGGGAGGTATACGCAGTATTTT. It encodes CASSYGTSGRYTQYF. The chain combines TRBV6-5 with TRBJ2-3; the match to TRBD2 covers 12 bases. This CDR3 region has 15 residues. V trimming: 2 bases; J trimming: 7 bases; junction bases outside the gene matches: 4. Per germline, CDR1 MNHEY and CDR2 SVGAGI.

The chain recombines TRBV28 with TRBJ1-5; possibly TRBD1 for D (5 bases). Germline lookup yields CDR1 MDHEN and CDR2 SYDVKM. V was cut by 6 bases and J by 1 base, with 19 bases left in between. CDR3 length: 17 residues. The CDR3 nucleotides read TGTGCCAGCAGCTCGGACATTCTTTTAAGCAGCAATCAGCCCCAGCATTTT. Residues: CASSSDILLSSNQPQHF.

V and J are TRBV5-1 and TRBJ2-1; D is unresolved. CDR3 length equals 14 residues. Germline V gene data show CDR1 as SGHRS and CDR2 as YFSETQ. V lost 2 bases and J lost 7, with 13 bases in between. The CDR3 protein is CASSFGMGSNEQFF. CDR3 DNA sequence: TGCGCCAGCAGCTTCGGAATGGGCTCGAATGAGCAGTTCTTC.

The chain employs TRBV3-1 (or the pseudogene TRBV3-2) and TRBJ1-2; weak D call: TRBD1 (6 bases). The CDR3 contains 15 residues. The germline gives CDR1 LGHDT, CDR2 YNNKEL (reference sequence). Trimming shortened V by 1 base and J by 4 bases, and 13 bases separated the two germline ends. CDR3 amino acids: CASSQAARGSYGYTF. In nucleotides, the CDR3 is TGTGCCAGCAGCCAAGCGGCAAGGGGGTCCTATGGCTACACCTTC.

This sequence joins TRBV30 and TRBJ2-7, with D tentatively TRBD2 (6 bases). Germline CDR1 GTSNPN, CDR2 SVGIG (reference sequence). This CDR3 has 14 amino acids. The V gene lost 4 bases and the J gene lost 3 bases, with 16 bases spanning the gap. The CDR3: CAWKAEGAGYEQYF. CDR3 nucleotides: TGTGCCTGGAAGGCTGAGGGAGCGGGCTACGAGCAGTACTTC. Full variable domain (missing parts from reference TRBV30 and TRBJ2-7): SQTIHQWPATLVQPVGSPLSLECTVEGTSNPNLYWYRQAAGRGLQLLFYSVGIGQISSEVPQNLSASRPQDRQFILSSKKLLLSDSGFYLCAWKAEGAGYEQYFGPGTRLTVT.

The rearrangement links TRBV30 to TRBJ2-3; 13 bases map to TRBD2. Losses at the gene ends were 2 bases for V and 3 bases for J; bases not matched to a gene: 11. CDR1 and CDR2 from the germline V gene are GTSNPN and SVGIG (reference sequence). The CDR3 sequence is 18 residues long. CDR3 DNA sequence: TGTGCCTGGAGTAATACCCCTGGACTAGCGGGAGTAACAGATACGCAGTATTTT. It codes for CAWSNTPGLAGVTDTQYF.